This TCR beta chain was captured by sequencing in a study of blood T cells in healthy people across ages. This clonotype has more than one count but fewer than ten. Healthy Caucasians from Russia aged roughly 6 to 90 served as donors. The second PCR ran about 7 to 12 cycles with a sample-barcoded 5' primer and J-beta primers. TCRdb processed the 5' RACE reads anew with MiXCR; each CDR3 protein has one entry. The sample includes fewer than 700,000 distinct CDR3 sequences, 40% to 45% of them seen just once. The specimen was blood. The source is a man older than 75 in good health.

Here the CDR3 DNA reads TGTGCCAGCAGCTTTACAGGGATCTCTGAAGCTTTCTTT. Its translation is CASSFTGISEAFF. The chain combines TRBV6-2 or TRBV6-3 with TRBJ1-1; a weak D match, TRBD1 (6 bases). The germline V gene has CDR1 MNHEY and CDR2 SVGEGT. The CDR3 is 13 residues long. V was clipped by 6 bases and J by 6 bases, with 14 bases between them.